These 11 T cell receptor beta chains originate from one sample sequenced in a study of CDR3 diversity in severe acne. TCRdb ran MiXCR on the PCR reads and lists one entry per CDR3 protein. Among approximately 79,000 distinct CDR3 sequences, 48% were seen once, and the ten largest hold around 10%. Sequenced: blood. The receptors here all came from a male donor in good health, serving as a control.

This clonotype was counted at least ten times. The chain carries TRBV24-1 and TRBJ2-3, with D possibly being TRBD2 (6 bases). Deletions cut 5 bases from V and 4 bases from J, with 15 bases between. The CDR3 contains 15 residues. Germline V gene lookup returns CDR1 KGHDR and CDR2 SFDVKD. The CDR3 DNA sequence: TGTGCCACCAGTGTCGCGTCGGGAGAAGCAGATACGCAGTATTTT. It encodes CATSVASGEADTQYF.

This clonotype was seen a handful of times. The CDR3 reads CASSVAKGGGYTF. The DNA for the CDR3 is TGTGCCAGCAGCGTAGCTAAGGGAGGGGGCTACACCTTC. This chain uses TRBV9 with TRBJ1-2; the D is unclear. V lost 0 bases, J lost 8 bases, and 11 bases lay in between. Germline V CDR1 and CDR2: SGDLS, YYNGEE. The CDR3 covers 13 residues.

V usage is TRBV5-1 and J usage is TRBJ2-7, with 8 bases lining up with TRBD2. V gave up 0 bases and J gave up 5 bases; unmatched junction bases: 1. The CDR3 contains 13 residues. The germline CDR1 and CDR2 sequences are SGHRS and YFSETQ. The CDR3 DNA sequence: TGCGCCAGCAGCTTGGCCGGGGGGGACGAGCAGTACTTC. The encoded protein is CASSLAGGDEQYF.

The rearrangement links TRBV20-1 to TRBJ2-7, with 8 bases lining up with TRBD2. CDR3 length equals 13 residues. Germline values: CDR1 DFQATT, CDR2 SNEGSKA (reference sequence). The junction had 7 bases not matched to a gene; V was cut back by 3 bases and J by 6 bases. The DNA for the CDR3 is TGCAGTGCTAGGGGACCGGGGGGGGGCGAGCAGTACTTC. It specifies CSARGPGGGEQYF.

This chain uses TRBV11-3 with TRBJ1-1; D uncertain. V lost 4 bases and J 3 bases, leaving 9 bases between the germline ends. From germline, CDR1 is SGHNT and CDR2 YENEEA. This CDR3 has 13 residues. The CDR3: CASSYTTDTEAFF. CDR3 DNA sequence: TGTGCCAGCAGCTATACAACGGACACTGAAGCTTTCTTT.

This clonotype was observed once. For the CDR3, the DNA is TGTGCCAGCAGCTTCCGGGGTGAGACAGGTGGGGGGTTCAATGAGCAGTTCTTC. As protein: CASSFRGETGGGFNEQFF. The V and J genes are TRBV7-2 and TRBJ2-1; either TRBD1 or TRBD2 may fit D (6 bases each). The V gene's germline CDR1 is SGHTA and CDR2 FQGNSA. CDR3 length: 18 residues. V was shortened by 3 bases and J by 6 bases, with 24 bases between the two germline ends.

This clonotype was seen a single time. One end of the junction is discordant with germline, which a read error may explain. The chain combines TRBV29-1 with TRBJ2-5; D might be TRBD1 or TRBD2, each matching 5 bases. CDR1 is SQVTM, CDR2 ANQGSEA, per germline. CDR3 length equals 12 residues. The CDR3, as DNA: TGCAGCGTCCGGGACCACCAAGAGACCCAGTATTTC. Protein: CSVRDHQETQYF.

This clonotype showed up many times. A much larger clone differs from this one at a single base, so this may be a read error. The DNA of the CDR3 is TGTGCCAGCAGTTACTACGGCCAATTTGGAAACACCATATATTTT. Protein sequence: CASSYYGQFGNTIYF. The chain uses TRBV6-5 and TRBJ1-3; no clear D gene. V was cut by 1 base and J by 3 bases, with 10 bases left in between. Looked up from germline, CDR1 is MNHEY and CDR2 is SVGAGI. This CDR3 has 15 residues.

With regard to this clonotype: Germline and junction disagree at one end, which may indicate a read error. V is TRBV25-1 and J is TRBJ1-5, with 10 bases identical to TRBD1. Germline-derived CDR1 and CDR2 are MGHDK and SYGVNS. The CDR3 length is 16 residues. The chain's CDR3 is CASSSTGGGSNQPRHF. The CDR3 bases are TGTGCCAGCAGCTCGACAGGGGGCGGAAGCAATCAGCCCCGGCATTTT.

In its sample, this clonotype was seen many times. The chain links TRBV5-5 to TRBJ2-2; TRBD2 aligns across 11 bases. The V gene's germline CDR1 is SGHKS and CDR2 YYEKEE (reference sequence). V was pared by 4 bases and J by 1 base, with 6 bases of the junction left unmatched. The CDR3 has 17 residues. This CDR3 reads CASSPGLAEMNTGELFF. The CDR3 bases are TGTGCCAGCAGCCCGGGACTAGCGGAGATGAACACCGGGGAGCTGTTTTTT. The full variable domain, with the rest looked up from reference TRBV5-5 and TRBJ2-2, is DAGVTQSPTHLIKTRGQQVTLRCSPISGHKSVSWYQQVLGQGPQFIFQYYEKEERGRGNFPDRFSARQFPNYSSELNVNALLLGDSALYLCASSPGLAEMNTGELFFGEGSRLTVL.

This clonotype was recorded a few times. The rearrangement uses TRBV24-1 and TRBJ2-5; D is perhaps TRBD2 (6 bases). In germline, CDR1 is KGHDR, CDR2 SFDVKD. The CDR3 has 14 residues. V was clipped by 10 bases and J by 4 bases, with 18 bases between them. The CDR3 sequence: CATIARESRETQYF. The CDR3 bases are TGTGCCACTATCGCACGGGAGAGCAGAGAGACCCAGTACTTC.